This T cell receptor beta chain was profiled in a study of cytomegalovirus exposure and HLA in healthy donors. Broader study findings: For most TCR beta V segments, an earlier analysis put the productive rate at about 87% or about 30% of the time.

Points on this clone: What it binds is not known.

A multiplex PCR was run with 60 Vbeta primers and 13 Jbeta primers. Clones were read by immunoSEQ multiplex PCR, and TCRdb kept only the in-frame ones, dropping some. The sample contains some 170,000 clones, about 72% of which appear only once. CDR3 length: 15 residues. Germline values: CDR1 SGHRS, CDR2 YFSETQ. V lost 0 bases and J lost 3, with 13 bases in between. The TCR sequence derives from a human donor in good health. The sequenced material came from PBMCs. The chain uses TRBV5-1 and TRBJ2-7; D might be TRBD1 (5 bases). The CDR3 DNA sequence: TGCGCCAGCAGCTTGGGGTCAGGGAACGACTACGAGCAGTACTTC. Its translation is CASSLGSGNDYEQYF.